This TCR beta chain is from a study of shared clonotypes between healthy human individuals (dated by TCRdb to 2020 to 2022). Regarding the research as a whole: Three men and a couple of women, aged 18 to 49 years, made up the cohort. For each donor, three plates each were used for CD4 naive and CD4 memory, two plates were used for CD8 naive, and one plate was used for CD8 memory. Different laboratories and diverse techniques were used to prepare libraries and sequence TCR repertoires, to increase sequencing depth and limit assay-specific biases. Leukapheresis yielded between about 0.9 and 8.9 billion PBMCs per donor. Blood TCR repertoires of roughly 5 healthy adults were deeply sequenced to estimate repertoire size and the extent of clonotype sharing between individuals.

TCR CDR3 regions were amplified from genomic DNA by multiplex PCR using the deep immunoSEQ assay. Extracted genomic DNA from each cell subset was spread evenly across all wells of several immunoSEQ 96-well plates, with each plate serving as a replicate. For sorted subsets, each replicate PCR was loaded with approximately 190 ng genomic DNA, equivalent to 25,000 to 30,000 T cell genomes. Purified libraries were measured with a Qubit 3.0 fluorometer, size-checked on a Bioanalyzer 2100, and measured again with the KAPA Library Quantification kit. Every immunoSEQ 96-well plate was sequenced on a separate single-read 150-cycle Illumina NextSeq 550 flow cell. Under the source paper's analysis protocol: The immunoSEQ output contained only junctional sequences without quality scores, so filtering could not match that applied to full-length reads. Sequences were annotated with PyIR, a Python wrapper for IgBLAST v1.9, and V/J genes and CDR3 were assigned using IMGT germline references. Any read was removed if the V/J assignment was weak (E-value above 1e-6), the CDR3 was missing, or the read contained stop codons, out-of-frame junctions, or ambiguous translated residues. V3J clonotypes were defined as sequences sharing the same inferred V gene, J gene, and CDR3 amino acid sequence. To compute the percentage overlap between repertoires, the number of shared unique clonotypes was divided by the size of the smaller repertoire. RTK rarefaction, the Chao1 estimator, and Recon v2.1 estimates of unobserved clonotypes were used to assess repertoire richness. For all TCRbeta clonotypes obtained by the gDNA method from several donors, generation probabilities were computed with OLGA. The clones in this table, taken by TCRdb from immuneACCESS, are in-frame only. Not every clone is retained; where verified, under half of the shortfall comes from an unresolved V gene, and the cause of the rest is unknown. V and J calls and clone size are given by that table; D and trimming were obtained from the DNA. The sample table lists roughly 660,000 clones, around 91% of them with a count of one. The ten largest account for more than 30% of the sample.

Spanning cysteine to phenylalanine, the CDR3 consists of 14 amino acids. Here the CDR3 DNA is all that survives: 42 bases in frame from base 1. At the junction V is shortened by 5 bases and J by 2 bases; bases outside the gene matches: 6. The germline V gene encodes CDR1 MGHRA and CDR2 YSYEKL. What the authors observed across the whole study: Estimated clonotype richness was generally larger for naive than for memory subsets. The small number of donors limited the genetic and exposure-history diversity represented. Compared with non-shared clonotypes, the clonotypes found in all four sorted-subset donors had higher generation probabilities. Across four donors, roughly 5.4% of naive CD4, 3% to 4% of naive CD8, about 2.3% of memory CD4, and approximately 0.42% of memory CD8 clonotypes were shared. Only blood was sampled, and tissue TCR repertoires likely differ from those in blood. Incomplete sequencing was indicated by rarefaction of sorted-subset datasets, despite the large sequencing depth. Pairwise subsampling indicated that sequencing depth was expected to affect the degree of clonotype sharing among donors.

About this clone itself: The antigen this receptor binds is unknown. No base qualities exist here, and no much larger clone lies one base off it.

The donors were healthy, HIV-negative adults with no recently reported acute infections or vaccinations. Only Caucasian adults living in Nashville, Tennessee, USA were represented among the donors. CD8 memory samples were composed of magnetically selected CD45RO+ cells combined with CCR7-negative CD45RA+ effector memory (TemRA) cells. After blood collection by leukapheresis, PBMCs were isolated using Ficoll-Histopaque density gradient centrifugation and then cryopreserved in the vapor phase of liquid nitrogen. Analytical flow cytometry was used to check the purity and quantity of every magnetically sorted T cell population. From each sorted fraction, genomic DNA was isolated and quantified by UV absorbance on a Nanodrop 2000c.

The V gene is TRBV4-1 and the J gene is TRBJ2-7; 7 bases in the junction line up with TRBD1. Sequencing used memory CD8+ T cells from PBMCs. The cell subset or site label of this sample denotes: CD45RO+ cells pooled with CCR7-negative TemRA cells. The TCR sequence derives from a man aged 18 to 35 in good health. Some clones in this sample may be carry-over from other donors' samples. The CDR3 reads as follows: CASSEGGPAYEQYF. The sequence in DNA is TGCGCCAGCAGCGAAGGGGGCCCAGCCTACGAGCAGTACTTC.